Listed below are T cell receptor beta chains from one sample, sequenced in a study of response to subunit inactivated influenza vaccine. Via MiXCR, TCRdb re-called the RT-PCR reads, giving one row per CDR3 protein. The sample shows about 800,000 distinct CDR3 sequences, over 20% of them seen only once. The input for sequencing was PBMCs from blood, taken more than 4 days after vaccination. These receptors all stem from a man in his fifties or sixties who received an inactivated influenza vaccine. Both conserved end residues are part of each CDR3. A D gene is named only where the DNA matches it firmly. Expanded clones get a size class; other rows say once, few or many, or leave the size out.

V,J,size,D,length,CDR3,DNA
TRBV7-9,TRBJ2-7,few,.,13,CASSLDLRGEQYF,TGTGCCAGCAGCTTAGATCTCCGGGGCGAGCAGTACTTC
TRBV12-3/TRBV12-4,TRBJ2-1,.,.,15,CASSHAPGGYNEQFF,TGTGCCAGCAGCCACGCTCCCGGGGGTTACAATGAGCAGTTCTTC
TRBV20-1,TRBJ1-5,few,.,14,CSASGGGNNQPQHF,TGCAGTGCTAGTGGGGGAGGAAACAATCAGCCCCAGCATTTT
TRBV6-4,TRBJ1-4,.,.,14,CASSAPGTNEKLFF,TGTGCCAGCAGTGCCCCCGGGACTAATGAAAAACTGTTTTTT
TRBV4-2,TRBJ2-5,few,.,15,CASSQEGRVGETQYF,TGTGCCAGCAGCCAAGAAGGCAGGGTCGGTGAGACCCAGTACTTC
TRBV7-6,TRBJ2-3,few,.,15,CASSLVLGAADTQYF,TGTGCCAGCAGCTTAGTGTTGGGGGCGGCAGATACGCAGTATTTT
TRBV6-5,TRBJ1-1,.,.,15,CASSSTGRATWRAFF,TGTGCCAGCAGTTCTACAGGGAGGGCCACGTGGCGGGCTTTCTTT
TRBV4-3,TRBJ2-3,.,.,15,CASSQLIGDTDTQYF,TGCGCCAGCAGCCAACTGATTGGGGATACAGATACGCAGTATTTT
TRBV12-3/TRBV12-4,TRBJ2-4,many,.,14,CASSFRDGKNIQYF,TGTGCCAGCAGTTTTCGGGACGGCAAAAACATTCAGTACTTC
TRBV12-3/TRBV12-4,TRBJ2-5,.,.,14,CASSAPDEEETQYF,TGTGCCAGCAGTGCACCAGATGAGGAAGAGACCCAGTACTTC
TRBV6-1,TRBJ2-5,.,TRBD1,18,CASSRSGTGVGGMKTQYF,TGTGCCAGCAGTAGGAGCGGTACAGGGGTGGGCGGAATGAAGACCCAGTACTTC
TRBV7-2,TRBJ1-5,few,.,13,CASSSGPYQPQHF,TGTGCCAGCAGCTCGGGGCCTTATCAGCCCCAGCATTTT
TRBV5-1,TRBJ2-7,.,TRBD1,15,CASSLDRGDTYEQYF,TGCGCCAGCAGCTTGGACAGGGGGGATACCTACGAGCAGTACTTC
TRBV5-4,TRBJ2-1,.,.,13,CASSLTSRGEQFF,TGTGCCAGCAGCCTCACTAGTAGGGGTGAGCAGTTCTTC
TRBV9,TRBJ2-1,few,TRBD2,17,CASSPGTSGRYYNEQFF,TGTGCCAGCAGCCCCGGGACTAGCGGGAGATATTACAATGAGCAGTTCTTC
TRBV10-3,TRBJ1-6,few,TRBD1,17,CAISDSGQGAGNSPLHF,TGTGCCATCAGTGATTCAGGGCAGGGGGCAGGCAATTCACCCCTCCACTTT
TRBV12-3/TRBV12-4,TRBJ2-7,.,TRBD2,15,CASSSTSGGIYEQYF,TGTGCCAGCAGTTCGACTAGCGGGGGGATCTACGAGCAGTACTTC
TRBV7-9,TRBJ1-2,few,.,14,CASSLDGGHYGYTF,TGTGCCAGCAGCTTAGATGGGGGGCACTATGGCTACACCTTC
TRBV20-1,TRBJ1-5,.,.,15,CSARVGSGLRQPQHF,TGCAGTGCTAGAGTAGGGTCAGGTCTTCGGCAGCCCCAGCATTTT
TRBV12-3/TRBV12-4,TRBJ1-2,.,.,14,CASTPREDTYGYTF,TGTGCCAGCACCCCAAGGGAGGATACCTATGGCTACACCTTC
TRBV4-1,TRBJ2-3,.,TRBD1,16,CASSQGGTGGLDTQYF,TGCGCCAGCAGCCAAGGCGGGACAGGGGGCTTAGATACGCAGTATTTT
TRBV27,TRBJ2-1,.,TRBD2,16,CASSVSSGRAPGEQFF,TGTGCCAGCAGTGTGTCTAGCGGGAGGGCCCCCGGCGAGCAGTTCTTC
TRBV20-1,TRBJ1-1,few,TRBD1,12,CSARGTGYEAFF,TGCAGTGCCCGGGGGACAGGGTATGAAGCTTTCTTT
TRBV24-1,TRBJ2-1,.,TRBD2,15,CATSDGLAVYNEQFF,TGTGCCACCAGTGACGGACTAGCGGTTTACAATGAGCAGTTCTTC